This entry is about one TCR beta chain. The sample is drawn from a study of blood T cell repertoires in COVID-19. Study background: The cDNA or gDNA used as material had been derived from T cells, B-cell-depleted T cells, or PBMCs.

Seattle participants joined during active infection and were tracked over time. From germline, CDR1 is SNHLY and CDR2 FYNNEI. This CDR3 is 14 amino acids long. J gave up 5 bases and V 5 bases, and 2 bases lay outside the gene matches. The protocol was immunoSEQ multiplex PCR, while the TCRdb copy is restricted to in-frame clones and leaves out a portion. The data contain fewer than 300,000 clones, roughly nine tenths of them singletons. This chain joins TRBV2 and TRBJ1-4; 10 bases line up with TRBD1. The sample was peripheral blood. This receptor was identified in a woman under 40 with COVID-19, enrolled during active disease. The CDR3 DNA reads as TGTGCCAGCAGTTGGGGACAGGGGAATGAAAAACTGTTTTTT. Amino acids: CASSWGQGNEKLFF.